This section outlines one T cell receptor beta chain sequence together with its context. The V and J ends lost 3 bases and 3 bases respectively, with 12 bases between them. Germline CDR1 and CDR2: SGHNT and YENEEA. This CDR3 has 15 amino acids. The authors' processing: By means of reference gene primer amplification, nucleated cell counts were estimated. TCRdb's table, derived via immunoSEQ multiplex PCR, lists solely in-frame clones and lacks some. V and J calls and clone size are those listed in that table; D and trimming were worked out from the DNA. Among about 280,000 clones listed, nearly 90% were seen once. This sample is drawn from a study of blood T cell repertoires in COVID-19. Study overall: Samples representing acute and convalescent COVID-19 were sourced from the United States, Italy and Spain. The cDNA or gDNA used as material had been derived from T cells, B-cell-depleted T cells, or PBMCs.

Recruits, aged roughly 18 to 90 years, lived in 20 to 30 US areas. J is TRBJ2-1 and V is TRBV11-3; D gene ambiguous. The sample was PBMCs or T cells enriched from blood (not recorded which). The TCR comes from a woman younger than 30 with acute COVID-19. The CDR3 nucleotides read TGTGCCAGCAGCTTGTACTACGGCGACTACAATGAGCAGTTCTTC. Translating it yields CASSLYYGDYNEQFF. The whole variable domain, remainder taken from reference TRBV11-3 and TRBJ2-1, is EAGVVQSPRYKIIEKKQPVAFWCNPISGHNTLYWYLQNLGQGPELLIRYENEEAVDDSQLPKDRFSAERLKGVDSTLKIQPAELGDSAVYLCASSLYYGDYNEQFFGPGTRLTVL.